A selection of T cell receptor beta chains follows, all from one sample in a study of T cell repertoires in cytomegalovirus infection. TCRdb processed the reads anew with MiXCR; each CDR3 protein has one entry. The profile shows under 100,000 distinct CDR3 sequences, roughly 3.6% of them singletons. The sequenced material came from PBMCs. The receptors shown here come from a human donor in good health (CMV status not recorded). Some clones in this sample may be carry-over from other donors' samples. Both conserved end residues are part of each CDR3. A D gene is named only where the DNA matches it firmly. The listing skips clone size in some rows; elsewhere it reads once, few, many or a size class.

j_call v_call clone_size d_call cdr3_nt cdr3_aa
TRBJ1-2 TRBV5-1 many - TGCGCCAGCAGCTTGGTAGCAGGGAAGCACTCCGGCTTC CASSLVAGKHSGF
TRBJ1-2 TRBV28 many - TGTGCCAGCAGTTTAGGTTTCAGGCAGACCTTCTATGGCTACACCTTC CASSLGFRQTFYGYTF
TRBJ2-3 TRBV19 many - TGTGCCAGTTGGGGCTACTCCACAGATACGCAGTATTTT CASWGYSTDTQYF
TRBJ2-6 TRBV7-9 many - TGTGCCAGCAGTTCTCAGTCTGGGGCCAACGTCCTGACTTTC CASSSQSGANVLTF
TRBJ1-2 TRBV20-1 many - TGCAGTGCTAGAGGGGAAGGACAGTTCTATGGCTACACCTTC CSARGEGQFYGYTF
TRBJ2-5 TRBV6-6 many TRBD2 TGTGCCAGTGCGACTAGCGGGGGTCAAGAGACCCAGTACTTC CASATSGGQETQYF
TRBJ2-1 TRBV30 many TRBD1 TGTGCCTGGAGTGCCCCAGACAGGGGGGATGAGCAGTTCTTC CAWSAPDRGDEQFF
TRBJ2-1 TRBV19 many - TGTGCCAGTAGTATCCCGGGTTATGAGCAGTTCTTC CASSIPGYEQFF
TRBJ1-1 TRBV7-2 many TRBD1 TGTGCCAGCAGCTTACGACAGGGTTTTGTCGACACTGAAGCTTTCTTT CASSLRQGFVDTEAFF
TRBJ2-7 TRBV14 many - TGTGCCAGCAGCCTTGGGAACGAGCAGTACTTC CASSLGNEQYF
TRBJ1-1 TRBV20-1 many - TGCAGTGCTGGGATTCATTATCGGTTGAACACTGAAGCTTTCTTT CSAGIHYRLNTEAFF
TRBJ1-2 TRBV7-9 many - TGTGCCAGCAGCTCCAACCTTAACTATGGCTACACCTTC CASSSNLNYGYTF
TRBJ2-7 TRBV12-3/TRBV12-4 many - TGTGCCAGCAGTTCCCTTATGGGGGAGACTTACGAGCAGTACTTC CASSSLMGETYEQYF
TRBJ2-5 TRBV7-2 medium-sized TRBD2 TGTGCCAGCAGCTTAGGTTTGGGGGGAGGGACCACGACCCAGTACTTC CASSLGLGGGTTTQYF
TRBJ2-3 TRBV5-1 many - TGCGCCAGCAGCTTTCGTGGCAGGGGAACAGGGGATACGCAGTATTTT CASSFRGRGTGDTQYF
TRBJ2-7 TRBV12-3/TRBV12-4 many - TGTGCCAGCAGTTTTAGGGTCGAGCAGTACTTC CASSFRVEQYF
TRBJ1-5 TRBV20-1 many TRBD1 TGCAGTGCTAGCTCCATAGACAGGGAACTCCCTCAGCCCCAGCATTTT CSASSIDRELPQPQHF
TRBJ1-1 TRBV7-8 many - TGTGCCAGCAGCTTAGTACGTAAAGGGGGTGAAGCTTTCTTT CASSLVRKGGEAFF
TRBJ2-5 TRBV5-4 many - TGTGCCAGCAGTCCGGACTACTTCCAAGAGACCCAGTACTTC CASSPDYFQETQYF
TRBJ2-7 TRBV6-5 many TRBD1 TGTGCCAGCAGTATGGACAGGAACTACGAGCAGTACTTC CASSMDRNYEQYF
TRBJ2-7 TRBV28 many - TGTGCCAGCAGGACGGGAGTCCTAAGCGAGTACTTC CASRTGVLSEYF
TRBJ1-1 TRBV7-2 many - TGTGCCAGCAGCTTATTAGGCCTTGAAGCTTTCTTT CASSLLGLEAFF
TRBJ1-2 TRBV4-3 many - TGCGCCAGCAGCCAAGCCGGACAGAGTGTCGGCGGCTACACCTTC CASSQAGQSVGGYTF
TRBJ1-1 TRBV28 many - TGTGCCAGCAGTGATCTCCGTGAAGCTTTCTTT CASSDLREAFF
TRBJ1-1 TRBV30 many - TGTGCCTGGAGTCGACGAGAAGCTTTCTTT CAWSRREAFF
TRBJ2-1 TRBV7-2 many - TGTGCCAGCAGCTTTAACGACCCCCCCTGGCAGTTCTTC CASSFNDPPWQFF
TRBJ1-6 TRBV7-2 many - TGTGCCAGCAGCTTCGGGTCCTATAATTCACCCCTCCACTTT CASSFGSYNSPLHF
TRBJ2-3 TRBV10-3 many - TGTGCCATCAGCTACTCTTCCGGCACAGATACGCAGTATTTT CAISYSSGTDTQYF
TRBJ1-3 TRBV12-3/TRBV12-4 many - TGTGCCAGCACAAAAGATAGAAACACCATATATTTT CASTKDRNTIYF
TRBJ2-1 TRBV7-3 many TRBD2 TGTGCCAGCAGCTTAAGAATGACTAGCGGGGGGGAAAATGAGCAGTTCTTC CASSLRMTSGGENEQFF
TRBJ1-1 TRBV7-2 many - TGTGCCAGCAGCAGGGACCTTATGAACACTGAAGCTTTCTTT CASSRDLMNTEAFF
TRBJ1-5 TRBV10-3 many - TGTGCCATCAGGCCGGGATTCAATCAGCCCCAGCATTTT CAIRPGFNQPQHF
TRBJ1-1 TRBV7-2 many TRBD1 TGTGCCAGCACCGAACAGGGGGCGAACACTGAAGCTTTCTTT CASTEQGANTEAFF
TRBJ2-3 TRBV7-3 many - TGTGCCAGCAGCCGAACCTCAGCAGATACGCAGTATTTT CASSRTSADTQYF
TRBJ1-2 TRBV10-3 many - TGTGCCACCCAGACAGGACAACGTTCATATGGCTACACCTTC CATQTGQRSYGYTF
TRBJ2-1 TRBV2 many - TGTGCCAGCAGTGGGGGCAGAACCTACAATGAGCAGTTCTTC CASSGGRTYNEQFF
TRBJ2-5 TRBV19 many - TGTGCCAGTAGTGTCCAAGAGACCCAGTACTTC CASSVQETQYF
TRBJ2-4 TRBV6-2/TRBV6-3 many - TGTGCCAGCGCGCGGCAGGGACCCTTCGCCAAAAACATTCAGTACTTC CASARQGPFAKNIQYF
TRBJ2-5 TRBV30 many - TGTGCCAGAGGCAGGGGCAGCGGGACCGCGGCAGAGACCCAGTACTTC CARGRGSGTAAETQYF
TRBJ2-3 TRBV2 many - TGTGCCAGCAGCGAAAACTCAGATACGCAGTATTTT CASSENSDTQYF
TRBJ1-2 TRBV5-4 many - TGTGCCAGCAGCCCCGGACCCCAGCCAGGCTACACCTTC CASSPGPQPGYTF
TRBJ2-5 TRBV6-2/TRBV6-3 many TRBD2 TGTGCCAGCAGTTACGGGGGACTAGCTTCAGAGACCCAGTACTTC CASSYGGLASETQYF
TRBJ1-2 TRBV11-2 many - TGTGCCAGCAGCTCAATAATCAACTATGGCTACACCTTC CASSSIINYGYTF
TRBJ1-2 TRBV5-6 many - TGTGCCAGCAGCTTACCCACCGACTATGGCTACACCTTC CASSLPTDYGYTF
TRBJ1-5 TRBV6-1 many - TGTGCCAGCAGTGAGATGCGTGGGAGCAATCAGCCCCAGCATTTT CASSEMRGSNQPQHF
TRBJ2-3 TRBV28 many - TGTGCCAGCGGGTCCGATACGCAGTATTTT CASGSDTQYF
TRBJ1-1 TRBV27 many - TGTGCCAGCAGCTTTTTTTCGAACACTGAAGCTTTCTTT CASSFFSNTEAFF
TRBJ2-3 TRBV19 many - TGTGCCAGTAGTATTGGGCCCTCTAGCACAGATACGCAGTATTTT CASSIGPSSTDTQYF
TRBJ1-1 TRBV7-9 many - TGTGCCAGCAGCCGGACGGGGAGACAGAGAAACACTGAAGCTTTCTTT CASSRTGRQRNTEAFF
TRBJ1-3 TRBV7-4 - - TGTGCCAGCAGCCACACGGGGGACACCATATATTTT CASSHTGDTIYF
TRBJ2-3 TRBV7-2 many - TGTGCCAGCAGCTTGGGGGGTATCCGCACAGATACGCAGTATTTT CASSLGGIRTDTQYF
TRBJ2-1 TRBV12-3/TRBV12-4 many TRBD2 TGTGCCAGCAGTTTAGCGTTTGGGACTAGCGGTTCCCTGTCGTTTAATGAGCAGTTCTTC CASSLAFGTSGSLSFNEQFF
TRBJ2-3 TRBV19 many - TGTGCCAGTAGCCGGAGCGGCGGGGACACAGATACGCAGTATTTT CASSRSGGDTDTQYF
TRBJ1-2 TRBV7-2 many - TGTGCCAGCAGCCCGGTCGGGTATGGCTACACCTTC CASSPVGYGYTF
TRBJ1-1 TRBV5-1 - TRBD1 TGCGCCAGCAGCCTCCAAGCCTTTGGGACAGCGAACACTGAAGCTTTCTTT CASSLQAFGTANTEAFF
TRBJ2-4 TRBV18 many TRBD1 TGTGCCAGCTCACCTAGGACAGGGGTGGACATTCAGTACTTC CASSPRTGVDIQYF
TRBJ1-1 TRBV28 many - TGTGCCAGCAGTTTTCCGGTGGAGGACACTGAAGCTTTCTTT CASSFPVEDTEAFF
TRBJ1-1 TRBV7-2 many - TGTGCCAGCAGCGCCGGCCGGGGGTCCACTGAAGCTTTCTTT CASSAGRGSTEAFF
TRBJ1-1 TRBV7-2 many - TGTGCCAGCAGCTTAGAACTACGGTTGAATGAAGCTTTCTTT CASSLELRLNEAFF
TRBJ2-7 TRBV7-2 many - TGTGCCAGCAGCATCGGTGCGGTTCCCTACGAGCAGTACTTC CASSIGAVPYEQYF